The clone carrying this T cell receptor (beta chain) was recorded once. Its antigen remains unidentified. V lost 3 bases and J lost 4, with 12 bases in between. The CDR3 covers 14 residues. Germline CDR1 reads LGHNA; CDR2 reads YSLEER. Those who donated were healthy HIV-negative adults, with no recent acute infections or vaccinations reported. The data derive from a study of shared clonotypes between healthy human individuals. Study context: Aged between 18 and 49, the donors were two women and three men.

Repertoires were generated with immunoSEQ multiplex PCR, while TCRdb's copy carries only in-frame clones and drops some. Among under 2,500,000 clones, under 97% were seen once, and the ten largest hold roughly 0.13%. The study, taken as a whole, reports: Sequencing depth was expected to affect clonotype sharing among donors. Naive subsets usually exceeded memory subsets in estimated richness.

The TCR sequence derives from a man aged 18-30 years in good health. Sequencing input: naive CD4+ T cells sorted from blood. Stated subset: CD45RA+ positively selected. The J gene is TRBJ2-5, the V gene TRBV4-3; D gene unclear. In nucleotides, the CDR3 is TGCGCCAGCAGCCAGGGTCTGGTGGGAGAGACCCAGTACTTC. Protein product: CASSQGLVGETQYF.